The 24 T cell receptor beta chains reported below all come from one sample, sequenced in a study of T cells expressing NK-cell markers. TCRdb re-called the 5' RACE reads and gives one entry per CDR3 protein, without DNA. The sample shows about 460,000 distinct CDR3 sequences, and about 1.5% sits with its ten largest clones. The source material was blood T cells: a sorted CD56 or NKG2C T cell subset, CD4+ or CD8+ T cells, or bulk PBMC T cells (not recorded which). These receptors came from a woman in her fifties or sixties in good health.

This chain joins TRBV5-1 and TRBJ2-1; checking the TCRdb D call of TRBD2 is not possible without DNA. Germline lookup yields CDR1 SGHRS and CDR2 YFSETQ. The CDR3 length is 15 residues. The CDR3 region is CASSLVTAGVNEQFF.

This CDR3 is CASSKDRIHGELFF. The chain combines TRBV5-1 with TRBJ2-2; TCRdb's D gene call, TRBD1, goes unchecked for lack of DNA. Germline V gene lookup returns CDR1 SGHRS and CDR2 YFSETQ. This CDR3 region has 14 residues.

The V and J genes are TRBV6-5 and TRBJ1-1. This CDR3 is 15 amino acids long. Germline V lookup: CDR1 MNHEY, CDR2 SVGAGI. Here the CDR3 reads CASSSPDGGNTEAFF.

This rearrangement joins TRBV5-1 to TRBJ1-1. Germline values: CDR1 SGHRS, CDR2 YFSETQ. This CDR3 contains 14 residues. The chain's CDR3 is CASSPHRGSTEAFF.

The chain combines TRBV19 with TRBJ1-5; TCRdb proposes TRBD1, but this gene call is untestable without DNA. This CDR3 is 13 amino acids long. Germline CDR1 is LNHDA and CDR2 is SQIVND (reference sequence). Here the CDR3 reads CASSRQQGQPQHF.

The chain carries TRBV2 and TRBJ2-3; as DNA is missing, the TRBD2 call by TCRdb cannot be tested. The CDR3 has 13 amino acids. CDR1 is SNHLY, CDR2 FYNNEI, per germline. The chain's CDR3 is CASSDEAGRTQYF.

The genes are TRBV3-1 and TRBJ1-3; TCRdb returns TRBD1, unconfirmable since there is no DNA. In germline, CDR1 is LGHDT, CDR2 YNNKEL (reference sequence). The CDR3 is 16 residues long. CDR3 sequence: CASSPRKGGQGNTIYF.

V is TRBV27 and J is TRBJ2-3; TCRdb gives TRBD1 as the D gene, but with no DNA this cannot be confirmed. Germline CDR1 and CDR2: MNHEY and SMNVEV (reference sequence). The CDR3 runs 15 residues. CDR3 residues: CASSPRVGQTDTQYF.

The J gene is TRBJ1-1, the V gene TRBV25-1. The CDR3 runs 14 residues. Germline V gene sequence: CDR1 MGHDK, CDR2 SYGVNS. CDR3 protein: CASSEDPRNTEAFF.

V is TRBV24-1 and J is TRBJ2-7; TCRdb proposes TRBD1, but this gene call is untestable without DNA. The CDR3 sequence is 13 residues long. Germline CDR1 and CDR2: KGHDR and SFDVKD. The CDR3 loop is CATGAVGHYEQYF.

This sequence joins TRBV29-1 and TRBJ1-2; no DNA is available, so the TRBD1 call from TCRdb remains unchecked. This CDR3 has 13 residues. The V gene's germline CDR1 is SQVTM and CDR2 ANQGSEA. CDR3 sequence: CSVGQSGTTGYTF.

The rearrangement uses TRBV11-2 and TRBJ1-2; the TCRdb call, TRBD1, lacks DNA for checking. The CDR3 totals 13 residues. Germline V CDR1 and CDR2: SGHAT, FQNNGV. The CDR3 sequence is CASSLAGTYGYTF.

The CDR3 spells CASSQETAGTQYF. The chain joins TRBV3-1 to TRBJ2-3; there is no DNA to check the TCRdb D call of TRBD2. CDR3 length: 13 amino acids. Looked up from germline, CDR1 is LGHDT and CDR2 is YNNKEL (reference sequence).

V usage is TRBV3-1 and J usage is TRBJ1-2. The CDR3 has 13 residues. In germline, CDR1 is LGHDT, CDR2 YNNKEL (reference sequence). The CDR3 loop reads CASSPLGGYGYTF.

This chain uses TRBV4-1 with TRBJ1-3; TCRdb lists TRBD1, though no DNA is available to test this call. CDR1 MGHRA and CDR2 YSYEKL come from the germline V gene. The CDR3 runs 17 residues. CDR3 sequence: CASSQDSRQHSGNTIYF.

This chain joins TRBV20-1 and TRBJ2-5; no DNA is available, so the TRBD1 call from TCRdb remains unchecked. This CDR3 has 13 residues. Germline CDR1 reads DFQATT; CDR2 reads SNEGSKA (reference sequence). The CDR3 reads CSALGAILETQYF.

The CDR3 loop reads CSALQRYEQFF. This sequence joins TRBV20-1 and TRBJ2-1. The CDR3 totals 11 residues. The germline V gene has CDR1 DFQATT and CDR2 SNEGSKA (reference sequence).

This chain links TRBV6-5 with TRBJ2-3; checking the TCRdb D call of TRBD1 is not possible without DNA. The CDR3 loop spans 15 amino acids. The germline gives CDR1 MNHEY, CDR2 SVGAGI. The CDR3 protein is CASSPRIDRGDTQYF.

The chain carries TRBV29-1 and TRBJ2-1; checking the TCRdb D call of TRBD1 is not possible without DNA. Germline V gives CDR1 SQVTM, CDR2 ANQGSEA. CDR3 length: 12 amino acids. This CDR3 reads CSVERGDTEQFF.

V usage is TRBV5-1 and J usage is TRBJ2-7. Looked up from germline, CDR1 is SGHRS and CDR2 is YFSETQ. There are 13 residues in the CDR3. The chain's CDR3 is CASSLGAVGEQYF.

The V and J genes are TRBV20-1 and TRBJ2-1; the D call of TRBD2 rests on TCRdb alone, since no DNA is present to check it. This CDR3 comprises 14 residues. Germline lookup yields CDR1 DFQATT and CDR2 SNEGSKA (reference sequence). Here the CDR3 reads CSATLAGRYNEQFF.

CDR3 sequence reads: CSAGRQVTSYEQYF. This chain joins TRBV20-1 and TRBJ2-7; the D call from TCRdb, TRBD1, cannot be confirmed without DNA. Germline CDR1 is DFQATT and CDR2 is SNEGSKA (reference sequence). The CDR3 spans 14 residues.

CDR3 protein: CASLPNPGIGNEQYF. The chain links TRBV6-1 to TRBJ2-7; TCRdb names TRBD1, which stays unverified in the absence of DNA. The germline V gene encodes CDR1 MNHNS and CDR2 SASEGT. The CDR3 totals 15 residues.

The gene calls are TRBV7-9 and TRBJ2-6. This CDR3 has 21 residues. The germline V gene has CDR1 SEHNR and CDR2 FQNEAQ (reference sequence). The CDR3 loop reads CASSLKSQPEKTFSGANVLTF. The entire variable domain, with the rest obtained from reference TRBV7-9 and TRBJ2-6, is as follows: DTGVSQNPRHKITKRGQNVTFRCDPISEHNRLYWYRQTLGQGPEFLTYFQNEAQLEKSRLLSDRFSAERPKGSFSTLEIQRTEQGDSAMYLCASSLKSQPEKTFSGANVLTFGAGSRLTVL.